What follows are 27 T cell receptor beta chains derived from one specimen sequenced in a study of graft-versus-host responses after intestinal transplantation. Assay used: immunoSEQ multiplex PCR; TCRdb lists only in-frame clones, some missing. The sample has approximately 60,000 clones; around 90% are singletons. Tissue from the graft was processed to free its intraepithelial and lamina propria lymphocytes. The sequences come from ileum tissue, collected more than 350 days after transplant. Receptors were obtained from a human patient who received an intestinal transplant, so some T cells may come from the graft donor.

V gene TRBV5-1 combines with J gene TRBJ2-5; D is unresolved. The CDR3 sequence is 14 residues long. The V and J ends lost 2 bases and 5 bases respectively, with 13 bases between them. Germline CDR1 and CDR2: SGHRS and YFSETQ. This CDR3 is CASSLFGVTETQYF. The CDR3 nucleotides read TGCGCCAGCAGCTTATTTGGGGTGACGGAGACCCAGTACTTC.

The CDR3 is CASLSGPATEAFF. The CDR3 DNA is TGTGCCAGTCTTAGTGGGCCGGCCACTGAAGCTTTCTTT. The chain joins TRBV2 to TRBJ1-1; no definite D call. Trimming removed 9 bases from V and 4 bases from J, with 15 bases in between. CDR3 length: 13 amino acids. The germline gives CDR1 SNHLY, CDR2 FYNNEI.

This rearrangement joins TRBV21-1 to TRBJ2-5; the table's D call TRBD2 went unverified against the DNA. TRBV21-1 has pseudogene status. The CDR3 consists of 16 residues. The CDR3 region has the DNA TGTGCCAGCAGCGGAGGGACTAGCGGGGAACAAGAGACCCAGTACTTC. As protein: CASSGGTSGEQETQYF.

The chain uses TRBV19 and TRBJ2-1, with 9 positions matching TRBD1. Germline loops: CDR1 LNHDA, CDR2 SQIVND (reference sequence). The CDR3 length is 14 residues. The J segment lost 8 bases and the V segment lost 3 bases, leaving 5 bases of the junction unmatched. CDR3 sequence reads: CASSMTGGIDEQFF. DNA for the CDR3: TGTGCCAGTAGTATGACAGGGGGGATCGATGAGCAGTTCTTC.

V is TRBV2 and J is TRBJ2-3; 9 bases line up with TRBD1. The germline V gene has CDR1 SNHLY and CDR2 FYNNEI. The CDR3 consists of 14 residues. Trimming took 6 bases from V and 3 from J; bases not matched to a gene: 4. In DNA, the CDR3 is TGTGCCAGCAGGCCCGGGACAGGGACAGATACGCAGTATTTT. Residues: CASRPGTGTDTQYF.

This chain links TRBV29-1 with TRBJ2-3; possibly TRBD1 for D (6 bases). Germline CDR1 reads SQVTM; CDR2 reads ANQGSEA. There are 13 residues in the CDR3. Deletions cut 2 bases from V and 1 base from J, with 7 bases between. For the CDR3, the DNA is TGCAGCGTTGAACCAGGGGGCACAGATACGCAGTATTTT. Translated, it gives CSVEPGGTDTQYF.

The rearrangement joins TRBV6-5 to TRBJ1-6; TRBD1 is a possible D gene (6 bases). The CDR3 runs 13 residues. Trimming shortened V by 6 bases and J by 7 bases, and 10 bases separated the two germline ends. Germline V gene sequence: CDR1 MNHEY, CDR2 SVGAGI. The CDR3 coding sequence is TGTGCCAGCAGGGTTCAGGGGAATTCACCCCTCCACTTT. This codes for CASRVQGNSPLHF.

The table lists this clone with a few counts. The V gene is TRBV10-1, the J gene TRBJ1-4; possibly TRBD1 for D (5 bases). V was clipped by 6 bases and J by 0 bases, with 5 bases between them. Germline CDR1 is WNHNN and CDR2 is SYGVQD (reference sequence). This CDR3 spans 13 amino acids. Written as DNA, the CDR3 is TGCGCCAGCAGGACAGCAACTAATGAAAAACTGTTTTTT. Protein: CASRTATNEKLFF.

In nucleotides, the CDR3 is TGTGCCAGCAGCCAAGATCCCTTCCAGGGGCTAGGTAGGACTAATGAAAAACTGTTTTTT. This encodes CASSQDPFQGLGRTNEKLFF. The chain recombines TRBV4-2 with TRBJ1-4; weak D call: TRBD1 (6 bases). The CDR3 consists of 20 residues. The V gene's germline CDR1 is LGHNA and CDR2 YNFKEQ. V lost 0 bases and J 2 bases, leaving 22 bases between the germline ends.

The chain recombines TRBV13 with TRBJ2-5, with 7 bases aligning to TRBD1. J lost 0 bases, V lost 3 bases, and 1 base had no gene match. Germline V lookup: CDR1 PRHDT, CDR2 FYEKMQ (reference sequence). The CDR3 extends over 14 amino acids. The CDR3, as DNA: TGTGCCAGCAGCTTGACAGGGAACCAAGAGACCCAGTACTTC. Residues: CASSLTGNQETQYF.

The chain is built from TRBV5-6 and TRBJ1-2; D possibly corresponds to TRBD1 (6 bases). V shed 1 base and J shed 6 bases, with 19 bases lying between them. Germline CDR1 SGHDT, CDR2 YYEEEE. The length of the CDR3 is 16 residues. CDR3 sequence: CASSLWGAGVGDGYTF. DNA for the CDR3: TGTGCCAGCAGCTTGTGGGGGGCTGGTGTTGGGGATGGCTACACCTTC.

CDR3 coding DNA: TGTGCCTGGAGTGAGCCGGCGGATGAGCAGTTCTTC. As protein: CAWSEPADEQFF. J is TRBJ2-1 and V is TRBV30; D ambiguous. The V gene's germline CDR1 is GTSNPN and CDR2 SVGIG (reference sequence). The CDR3 length is 12 residues. The V gene lost 1 base and the J gene lost 8 bases, with 9 bases spanning the gap.

This clone was counted a few times. The gene calls are TRBV11-2 and TRBJ2-2; possibly TRBD1 for D (6 bases). Germline V lookup: CDR1 SGHAT, CDR2 FQNNGV. This CDR3 has 12 residues. V was cut by 4 bases and J by 8 bases, with 8 bases left in between. The CDR3 sequence: CASSSQGGELFF. CDR3 nucleotides: TGTGCCAGCAGCTCCCAGGGGGGGGAGCTGTTTTTT.

V is TRBV9 and J is TRBJ2-1, with D maybe TRBD2 (6 bases). Trimming stripped 2 bases from V and 8 bases from J, with 17 bases between. This CDR3 is built from 15 residues. Germline values: CDR1 SGDLS, CDR2 YYNGEE. This CDR3 reads CASSVAGSRGDEQFF. In DNA form, the CDR3 reads TGTGCCAGCAGCGTGGCGGGATCCCGGGGAGATGAGCAGTTCTTC.

The rearrangement joins TRBV6-1 to TRBJ1-6; D is unresolved. CDR1 is MNHNS, CDR2 SASEGT, per germline. Trimming left V 0 bases short and J 1 base short, with 7 bases between. The CDR3 spans 16 residues. The DNA for the CDR3 is TGTGCCAGCAGTGAAGCGGTTCGGTCCTATAATTCACCCCTCCACTTT. Encoded protein: CASSEAVRSYNSPLHF.

The chain has TRBV5-1 and TRBJ2-5, with D perhaps matching TRBD1 or TRBD2 (6 bases each). V was shortened by 0 bases and J by 5 bases, with 17 bases between the two germline ends. Per the germline V gene, CDR1 is SGHRS and CDR2 is YFSETQ. The CDR3 covers 16 residues. The CDR3 sequence is CASSLGVAVRGETQYF. The CDR3 bases are TGCGCCAGCAGCTTGGGAGTAGCGGTAAGGGGGGAGACCCAGTACTTC. Variable domain in full (rest from reference TRBV5-1 and TRBJ2-5): KAGVTQTPRYLIKTRGQQVTLSCSPISGHRSVSWYQQTPGQGLQFLFEYFSETQRNKGNFPGRFSGRQFSNSRSEMNVSTLELGDSALYLCASSLGVAVRGETQYFGPGTRLLVL.

The V gene is TRBV10-1, the J gene TRBJ2-7, with 10 positions matching TRBD1. This CDR3 region has 15 residues. V shed 0 bases, J shed 3 bases, and the junction held 2 bases outside the gene matches. Germline CDR1 and CDR2: WNHNN and SYGVQD (reference sequence). The CDR3 protein is CASSESGTGVYEQYF. Written as DNA, the CDR3 is TGCGCCAGCAGTGAGTCCGGGACAGGGGTCTACGAGCAGTACTTC.

The chain links TRBV5-6 to TRBJ1-1, with a weak D call TRBD1 (5 bases). Germline CDR1 and CDR2: SGHDT and YYEEEE. The ends were cut back, 1 base at V and 5 bases at J, with 9 bases in the middle. The CDR3 covers 13 residues. CDR3 protein: CASSLRGATEAFF. CDR3 DNA: TGTGCCAGCAGCTTGAGAGGGGCGACTGAAGCTTTCTTT.

The V gene is TRBV5-1, the J gene TRBJ1-4, with D unclear. The V end was cut by 1 base, the J end by 3 bases, with 10 bases between. The CDR3 spans 15 residues. Germline V gene lookup returns CDR1 SGHRS and CDR2 YFSETQ. DNA of the CDR3: TGCGCCAGCAGCTTGATAGCAGGACCTAATGAAAAACTGTTTTTT. Translation: CASSLIAGPNEKLFF.

V and J are TRBV27 and TRBJ1-2, with 8 bases fitting TRBD1. V shed 8 bases and J 5 bases; nucleotides not matched to a gene: 7. CDR3 length: 13 amino acids. CDR1 and CDR2 from the germline V gene are MNHEY and SMNVEV (reference sequence). CDR3 coding DNA: TGTGCCAGCTCCGGGACAGGTACTTATGGCTACACCTTC. Translated, it gives CASSGTGTYGYTF.

V and J are TRBV6-4 and TRBJ2-3; 8 nucleotides align to TRBD2. CDR3 length equals 15 residues. Trimming took 3 bases from V and 2 from J; bases not matched to a gene: 4. Germline V gene lookup returns CDR1 MRHNA and CDR2 SNTAGT. The chain's CDR3 is CASSEAGDTTDTQYF. CDR3 DNA sequence: TGTGCCAGCAGTGAAGCGGGGGACACCACAGATACGCAGTATTTT.

The chain uses TRBV5-1 and TRBJ2-1, with D maybe TRBD2 (5 bases). From germline, CDR1 is SGHRS and CDR2 YFSETQ. This CDR3 contains 16 residues. The V end was cut by 4 bases, the J end by 6 bases, with 20 bases between. The CDR3 DNA sequence: TGCGCCAGCAGCCCGTCTGCCGGGCTAGCTATCAATGAGCAGTTCTTC. The encoded protein is CASSPSAGLAINEQFF.

The genes are TRBV19 and TRBJ1-2, with a weak D call TRBD1 (5 bases). Trimming shortened V by 4 bases and J by 5 bases, and 11 bases separated the two germline ends. The CDR3 contains 13 residues. Germline CDR1 reads LNHDA; CDR2 reads SQIVND (reference sequence). CDR3 sequence (DNA): TGTGCCAGTAGTAGGGGGGGAACTTATGGCTACACCTTC. This encodes CASSRGGTYGYTF. Full variable domain (outside the CDR3, taken from reference TRBV19 and TRBJ1-2): DGGITQSPKYLFRKEGQNVTLSCEQNLNHDAMYWYRQDPGQGLRLIYYSQIVNDFQKGDIAEGYSVSREKKESFPLTVTSAQKNPTAFYLCASSRGGTYGYTFGSGTRLTVV.

The V call is TRBV25-1, the J call TRBJ2-7; 9 nucleotides line up with TRBD1. V lost 5 bases, J lost 7 bases, and 15 bases stayed unmatched. This CDR3 is 16 amino acids long. In germline, CDR1 is MGHDK, CDR2 SYGVNS. CDR3 sequence: CASSLIYTGGTEEQYF. The CDR3 DNA is TGTGCCAGCAGTTTGATTTATACAGGGGGCACGGAAGAGCAGTACTTC.

The chain is built from TRBV6-4 and TRBJ2-1; TRBD1 agrees at 8 bases. With V trimmed by 4 bases and J by 0 bases, 2 bases remained unmatched. This CDR3 has 15 amino acids. Germline loops: CDR1 MRHNA, CDR2 SNTAGT. Written as DNA, the CDR3 is TGTGCCAGCAGTGGACAGGGGAGCTCCTACAATGAGCAGTTCTTC. It encodes CASSGQGSSYNEQFF.

This chain uses TRBV29-1 with TRBJ2-1, with 8 bases identical to TRBD1. V gave up 3 bases and J gave up 7 bases; unmatched junction bases: 11. Germline CDR1 SQVTM, CDR2 ANQGSEA. The CDR3 extends over 15 amino acids. In DNA, the CDR3 is TGCAGCGTTGATGGCACCCGGACAGGGCGGAATGAGCAGTTCTTC. It yields the protein CSVDGTRTGRNEQFF.

This clone was seen a single time. This rearrangement joins TRBV29-1 to TRBJ2-1, with TRBD2 matching 10 bases. V shed 0 bases, J shed 4 bases, and the junction held 9 bases outside the gene matches. The CDR3 has 17 residues. CDR1 is SQVTM and CDR2 is ANQGSEA in the germline V gene. The CDR3 bases are TGCAGCGTTGAAGATTATCGGCTAGCGGGAGAATACAATGAGCAGTTCTTC. Translation gives CSVEDYRLAGEYNEQFF.